This is a list of T cell receptor beta chains from one sample in a study of T-cell memory formation after mild COVID-19. Using its own MiXCR run on the 5' RACE reads, TCRdb lists one record per CDR3 protein. The table lists 450,000 to 650,000 distinct CDR3 sequences, about 20% of them singletons. Input material: PBMCs or a T cell subset sorted from them (not recorded which). The receptors derive from an adult woman who had mild COVID-19 (a few samples of this study predate the infection). Cell type and time point are not known. Each CDR3 is given with its conserved first and last residue. The D gene is left open where the match is weak. Only part of the rows carry a size: once, few, many, or a class if the clone is expanded.

clone size,D gene,J gene,V gene,CDR3 DNA,CDR3 protein
few,TRBD1,TRBJ1-5,TRBV11-2,TGTGCCAGTGGACAGGGCGGTAATCAGCCCCAGCATTTT,CASGQGGNQPQHF
many,-,TRBJ2-1,TRBV5-1,TGCGCCAGCAGTGATTCCGGGGAAAGTATCCTGCACAATGAGCAGTTCTTC,CASSDSGESILHNEQFF
few,-,TRBJ2-1,TRBV15,TGTGCCACCAGCACACGGGACAATGAGCAGTTCTTC,CATSTRDNEQFF
-,-,TRBJ2-3,TRBV15,TGTGCCACCAGCAGAGTATCGGCCTGGGATACGCAGTATTTT,CATSRVSAWDTQYF
-,-,TRBJ1-2,TRBV5-1,TGCGCCAGCAGCTTGGAGGGGGGCGCAGACCTTAACTATGGCTACACCTTC,CASSLEGGADLNYGYTF
-,TRBD1,TRBJ1-1,TRBV6-2/TRBV6-3,TGTGCCAGCAACGGACAGGGGGCGTATATCGCTGAAGCTTTCTTT,CASNGQGAYIAEAFF
few,-,TRBJ2-2,TRBV12-3/TRBV12-4,TGTGCCAGCGGCCCCCTTAGCGGAAACACCGGGGAGCTGTTTTTT,CASGPLSGNTGELFF
-,-,TRBJ2-3,TRBV7-8,TGTGCCAGCACCGTGAGCGCGGGCGCCTATAGCACAGATACGCAGTATTTT,CASTVSAGAYSTDTQYF
few,TRBD2,TRBJ2-5,TRBV7-9,TGTGCCAGCAGCTTACCAATAGCGGGGGGGGAGACCCAGTACTTC,CASSLPIAGGETQYF
-,-,TRBJ2-3,TRBV9,TGTGCCAGCAGCGTAGCGAGGGATACGCAGTATTTT,CASSVARDTQYF
-,-,TRBJ2-5,TRBV3-1,TGTGCCAGCAGCCCCCCCTCAGACCAAGAGACCCAGTACTTC,CASSPPSDQETQYF
-,TRBD1,TRBJ1-1,TRBV12-3/TRBV12-4,TGTGCCAGCAGTCCTGCGGACAGGGGGCCGAACACTGAAGCTTTCTTT,CASSPADRGPNTEAFF
few,-,TRBJ1-3,TRBV9,TGTGCCAGCAGCGTTACGGACGGAGGAAACACCATATATTTT,CASSVTDGGNTIYF
-,-,TRBJ2-7,TRBV30,TGTGCCTGGAGTGTTAGCGGTTCCTACGAGCAGTACTTC,CAWSVSGSYEQYF
few,-,TRBJ2-1,TRBV5-5,TGTGCCAGCAGCTTGGAAGGGGGAAGGAACAATGAGCAGTTCTTC,CASSLEGGRNNEQFF
few,TRBD1,TRBJ2-3,TRBV14,TGTGCCAGCAGCCTCAGCAGGGGGCTCCCAGATACGCAGTATTTT,CASSLSRGLPDTQYF
-,TRBD2,TRBJ2-1,TRBV5-1,TGCGCCAGCAGCTTGGACGGACTAGCGTTTGACAATGAGCAGTTCTTC,CASSLDGLAFDNEQFF
-,-,TRBJ2-2,TRBV5-5,TGTGCCAGCAGCCACCCGGCTAGCGCCACCGGGGAGCTGTTTTTT,CASSHPASATGELFF
few,-,TRBJ2-1,TRBV7-9,TGTGCCAGCAGCTTAGCCGAGATGGCCTACAATGAGCAGTTCTTC,CASSLAEMAYNEQFF
many,-,TRBJ2-3,TRBV5-1,TGCGCCAGCAGCGCTCTCACAGATACGCAGTATTTT,CASSALTDTQYF
few,TRBD2,TRBJ2-5,TRBV7-9,TGTGCCAGCAGCTTAGTGGCGGGGGGCTACCAAGAGACCCAGTACTTC,CASSLVAGGYQETQYF
many,-,TRBJ1-2,TRBV12-3/TRBV12-4,TGTGCCAGCAGTTTTGGTGGCGACAGTGCCGTCTATGGCTACACCTTC,CASSFGGDSAVYGYTF
-,TRBD1,TRBJ2-2,TRBV5-4,TGTGCCACTTTCGACAGGGCGCTATACGGGGAGCTGTTTTTT,CATFDRALYGELFF
-,-,TRBJ2-1,TRBV20-1,TGCAGTGCTAGAGTCGCGGAGAGCTCCTACAATGAGCAGTTCTTC,CSARVAESSYNEQFF
-,TRBD1,TRBJ2-7,TRBV20-1,TGCAGTGCCGTCGGACAGGGCCCCTACGAGCAGTACTTC,CSAVGQGPYEQYF
-,-,TRBJ2-3,TRBV24-1,TGTGCCACCAGTGACAGACTAGGAGCAGATACGCAGTATTTT,CATSDRLGADTQYF
-,-,TRBJ2-7,TRBV5-6,TGTGCCAGCAGCCCGTCGGAATCCTACGAGCAGTACTTC,CASSPSESYEQYF
-,-,TRBJ2-1,TRBV20-1,TGCAGTGCTAGCGATGGGACCCCTTTCGATGAGCAGTTCTTC,CSASDGTPFDEQFF
-,-,TRBJ1-5,TRBV7-9,TGTGCCAGCAGCCACACTGAGATGGGGGCGTATCAGCCCCAGCATTTT,CASSHTEMGAYQPQHF